One sample yielded the 18 T cell receptor beta chains listed below, sequenced in a study of identical twins' blood T cells. TCRdb independently ran MiXCR on the 5' RACE reads; one entry per CDR3 protein. The table includes roughly 380,000 distinct CDR3 sequences, under 30% detected once. Input material: PBMCs. These TCRs come from a woman aged 18 to 50 in good health.

This clonotype was counted ten times or more. The rearrangement links TRBV7-2 to TRBJ1-4; TRBD1 matches at 8 bases. The junction had 9 bases not matched to a gene; V was cut back by 1 base and J by 5 bases. The CDR3 extends over 17 amino acids. Germline lookup yields CDR1 SGHTA and CDR2 FQGNSA. The CDR3 region is CASSLEAPGTGNEKLFF. In nucleotides, the CDR3 is TGTGCCAGCAGCTTAGAAGCCCCAGGGACAGGAAATGAAAAACTGTTTTTT.

This clonotype was detected only a few times. The rearrangement uses TRBV7-2 and TRBJ2-1, with a weak D call TRBD1 (5 bases). The CDR3 sequence is 13 residues long. Germline V gives CDR1 SGHTA, CDR2 FQGNSA. Trimming pared 5 bases from V and 5 bases from J, leaving 10 bases between. CDR3 amino acids: CASSPDRNNEQFF. The CDR3 DNA reads TGTGCCAGCAGCCCCGACAGAAACAATGAGCAGTTCTTC.

This clonotype was picked up a small number of times. This sequence joins TRBV5-1 and TRBJ1-6; D is unclear. Germline values: CDR1 SGHRS, CDR2 YFSETQ. The V and J ends lost 3 bases and 7 bases respectively, with 20 bases between them. The CDR3 loop spans 17 amino acids. Here the CDR3 reads CASSSNLPGPLNSPLHF. The CDR3 DNA is TGCGCCAGCAGCTCCAATCTCCCTGGACCGCTAAATTCACCCCTCCACTTT.

This clonotype was counted only a few times. This sequence joins TRBV27 and TRBJ1-4; the D gene is possibly TRBD1 (5 bases). V dropped 4 bases and J dropped 14 bases, with 26 bases sitting between them. Germline-derived CDR1 and CDR2 are MNHEY and SMNVEV (reference sequence). This CDR3 has 16 residues. The CDR3 reads CASSWSRQGVLRKLFF. The CDR3 coding sequence is TGTGCCAGCAGTTGGAGTCGGCAAGGGGTACTGAGGAAGCTGTTTTTT.

Regarding this clonotype: This may be a read error: a much more frequent sequence differs by one nucleotide. The chain carries TRBV20-1 and TRBJ2-5; weak D call: TRBD2 (5 bases). Germline lookup yields CDR1 DFQATT and CDR2 SNEGSKA (reference sequence). The CDR3 has 12 amino acids. This chain's CDR3 is CNHRGRQETQYF. In nucleotides, the CDR3 is TGCAATCACCGAGGGCGGCAAGAGACCCAGTACTTC.

This clonotype was detected only a few times. The chain is built from TRBV19 and TRBJ2-5; the D is unclear. Germline loops: CDR1 LNHDA, CDR2 SQIVND (reference sequence). CDR3 length: 12 residues. V shed 7 bases and J shed 2 bases, with 8 bases lying between them. CDR3 residues: CASTSSQETQYF. The CDR3 DNA reads as TGTGCCAGTACAAGCTCTCAAGAGACCCAGTACTTC.

The chain joins TRBV7-9 to TRBJ1-1; 7 nucleotides match TRBD1. The CDR3 has 14 residues. Germline CDR1 is SEHNR and CDR2 is FQNEAQ (reference sequence). V gave up 1 base and J gave up 5 bases; unmatched junction bases: 4. The CDR3, as DNA: TGTGCCAGCAGCTTAGGTACAGGGGTGACTGAAGCTTTCTTT. Amino acids: CASSLGTGVTEAFF.

The chain recombines TRBV2 with TRBJ2-1; D gene unclear. The length of the CDR3 is 14 residues. Trimming shortened V by 3 bases and J by 5 bases, and 11 bases separated the two germline ends. CDR1 is SNHLY and CDR2 is FYNNEI in the germline V gene. CDR3 sequence: CASSDTVANNEQFF. DNA for the CDR3: TGTGCCAGCAGTGACACAGTTGCCAACAATGAGCAGTTCTTC.

The chain carries TRBV20-1 and TRBJ1-2, with D possibly being TRBD1 (6 bases). Per germline, CDR1 DFQATT and CDR2 SNEGSKA (reference sequence). Trimming took off 4 bases at V and 9 bases at J, with 12 bases between the two ends. CDR3 size: 11 residues. This chain's CDR3 is CSAIPGVSYTF. In nucleotides, the CDR3 is TGCAGTGCTATCCCAGGGGTCAGCTACACCTTC.

V and J are TRBV5-1 and TRBJ2-1; 7 bases are a match to TRBD1. Germline values: CDR1 SGHRS, CDR2 YFSETQ. This CDR3 comprises 15 residues. Trimming cost V 8 bases and J 7 bases; bases outside gene matches: 15. DNA of the CDR3: TGCGCCAGTGGAAGATCCGGGACAGAAGGGAATGAGCAGTTCTTC. Its translation: CASGRSGTEGNEQFF.

In its sample, this clonotype was seen a few times. The rearrangement joins TRBV6-5 to TRBJ1-5; TRBD1 agrees at 7 bases. There are 15 residues in the CDR3. The V gene end was trimmed by 5 bases and the J gene end by 3 bases; junction bases not matched to a gene: 7. Germline loops: CDR1 MNHEY, CDR2 SVGAGI. The CDR3 DNA sequence: TGTGCCAGCAGTCTGAACAGGGGAAACAATCAGCCCCAGCATTTT. This translates into CASSLNRGNNQPQHF.

This chain uses TRBV29-1 with TRBJ2-3; D may match TRBD1 or TRBD2 (6 bases each). The CDR3 sequence is 14 residues long. The V end lost 7 bases, the J end lost 2 bases, and 16 bases lay between the germline ends. Germline V gene sequence: CDR1 SQVTM, CDR2 ANQGSEA. DNA for the CDR3: TGCAGCGGCGGGGACATCCACCCCACAGATACGCAGTATTTT. Translating gives CSGGDIHPTDTQYF.

J is TRBJ1-1 and V is TRBV19, with D possibly matching TRBD1 (5 bases). The CDR3 length is 12 residues. The germline gives CDR1 LNHDA, CDR2 SQIVND (reference sequence). V lost 4 bases to trimming and J lost 6 bases, with 9 bases between them. CDR3 region: CASSKRGSEAFF. The DNA of the CDR3 is TGTGCCAGTAGTAAAAGGGGATCTGAAGCTTTCTTT.

A few counts support this clonotype. V gene TRBV20-1 combines with J gene TRBJ2-7; D is uncertain. The CDR3 contains 10 residues. The germline V and J ends were trimmed by 3 bases and 6 bases, with 6 bases remaining between them. The germline V gene encodes CDR1 DFQATT and CDR2 SNEGSKA (reference sequence). The CDR3 here is CSARGSEQYF. Here the CDR3 DNA reads TGCAGTGCTAGGGGATCCGAGCAGTACTTC.

The chain combines TRBV7-9 with TRBJ1-2; TRBD1 agrees at 8 bases. CDR1 and CDR2 (germline): SEHNR, FQNEAQ (reference sequence). The CDR3 extends over 16 amino acids. The V segment lost 2 bases and the J segment 3 bases; nucleotides outside the gene matches: 8. The CDR3 DNA follows: TGTGCCAGCAGCTTAACCGGGACAGGCGCCTACTATGGCTACACCTTC. This codes for CASSLTGTGAYYGYTF.

This chain connects TRBV29-1 to TRBJ2-4; D uncertain. The CDR3 runs 13 residues. V lost 7 bases, J lost 1 base, and 11 bases lay in between. The germline V gene has CDR1 SQVTM and CDR2 ANQGSEA. CDR3 sequence reads: CSGIEDAKNIQYF. CDR3 coding DNA: TGCAGCGGGATTGAGGACGCCAAAAACATTCAGTACTTC.

This chain connects TRBV3-1 to TRBJ1-1; 7 nucleotides agree with TRBD1. The CDR3 length is 15 residues. CDR1 and CDR2 from the germline V gene are LGHDT and YNNKEL (reference sequence). V shed 4 bases and J 5 bases; nucleotides not matched to a gene: 10. CDR3 in DNA: TGTGCCAGCAGCCCACAGGGGAGGGAATGGACTGAAGCTTTCTTT. This codes for CASSPQGREWTEAFF.

Many counts were recorded for this clonotype. V usage is TRBV3-1 and J usage is TRBJ2-1; the D is unclear. This CDR3 contains 12 residues. Germline V gene sequence: CDR1 LGHDT, CDR2 YNNKEL (reference sequence). V lost 3 bases and J 5 bases, leaving 5 bases between the germline ends. CDR3 nucleotide sequence: TGTGCCAGCAGCCAGGTAGACAATGAGCAGTTCTTC. It is translated as CASSQVDNEQFF.